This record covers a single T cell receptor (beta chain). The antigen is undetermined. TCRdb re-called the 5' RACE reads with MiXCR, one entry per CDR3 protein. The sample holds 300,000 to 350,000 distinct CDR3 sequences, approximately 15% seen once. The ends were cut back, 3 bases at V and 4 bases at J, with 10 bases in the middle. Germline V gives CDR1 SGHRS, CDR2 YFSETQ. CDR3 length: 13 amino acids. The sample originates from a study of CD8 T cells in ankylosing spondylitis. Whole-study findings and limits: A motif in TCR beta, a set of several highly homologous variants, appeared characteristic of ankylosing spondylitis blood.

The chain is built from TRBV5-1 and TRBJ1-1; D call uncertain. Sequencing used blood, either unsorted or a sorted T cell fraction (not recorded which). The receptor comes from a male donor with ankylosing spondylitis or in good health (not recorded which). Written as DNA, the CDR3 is TGCGCCAGCAGCTGGGAGGAGGGCACTGAAGCTTTCTTT. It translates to CASSWEEGTEAFF.